These 6 T cell receptor beta chains originate from one sample sequenced in a study of blood T cell repertoires in COVID-19. Assay: immunoSEQ multiplex PCR; the TCRdb copy retains only in-frame clones and omits some. Altogether approximately 150,000 clones are present, over 80% being singletons, with the ten largest covering about 5.2%. Sequencing was done on a sample of PBMCs or T cells enriched from blood (not recorded which). These receptors originate from a man aged 70-80 years who had been exposed to COVID-19.

This clone was picked up a small number of times. This rearrangement joins TRBV14 to TRBJ1-1; TRBD1 matches 7 bases. This CDR3 has 15 residues. The germline gives CDR1 SGHDN, CDR2 FVKESK. Trimming cost V 1 base and J 9 bases; bases outside gene matches: 11. The CDR3 nucleotides are TGTGCCAGCAGCCAAGGTCCGGGGACAGAGACTAAAGCTTTCTTT. Protein product: CASSQGPGTETKAFF.

The chain employs TRBV2 and TRBJ2-7, with TRBD2 as a possible D gene (5 bases). CDR1 and CDR2 from the germline V gene are SNHLY and FYNNEI. V was pared by 8 bases and J by 6 bases, with 14 bases between. The CDR3 consists of 12 residues. DNA of the CDR3: TGTGCCAGCGGGCTAGCTGCCTCCGAGCAGTACTTC. Its protein product is CASGLAASEQYF.

V usage is TRBV6-5 and J usage is TRBJ1-3; D gene unclear. V was pared by 0 bases and J by 0 bases, with 9 bases between. CDR3 size: 16 residues. CDR1 and CDR2 (germline): MNHEY, SVGAGI. CDR3 sequence: CASSYSRQVSGNTIYF. In DNA, the CDR3 is TGTGCCAGCAGTTACTCCCGACAAGTCTCTGGAAACACCATATATTTT.

The rearrangement joins TRBV12-3 or TRBV12-4 to TRBJ1-4; D not resolved. This CDR3 is 13 amino acids long. V was shortened by 6 bases and J by 9 bases, with 14 bases between the two germline ends. CDR3 in DNA: TGTGCCAGCAGCTCAGAGGCACACCAAAAACTGTTTTTT. Translation: CASSSEAHQKLFF.

J is TRBJ2-3 and V is TRBV7-8; TRBD2 agrees at 9 bases. The CDR3 extends over 19 amino acids. Losses at the gene ends were 2 bases for V and 6 bases for J; bases not matched to a gene: 18. Germline V gives CDR1 SGHVS, CDR2 FQNEAQ. DNA of the CDR3: TGTGCCAGCAGCTTACTTGGTGGAACTAGCGGGCCAACCGTCGATACGCAGTATTTT. Protein sequence: CASSLLGGTSGPTVDTQYF.

This sequence joins TRBV7-2 and TRBJ2-2; 7 bases match TRBD1. The length of the CDR3 is 15 residues. The trim removed 0 bases at V and 5 bases at J, leaving 3 bases unmatched. From germline, CDR1 is SGHTA and CDR2 FQGNSA. CDR3 loop: CASSLASGGTGELFF. The CDR3 bases are TGTGCCAGCAGCTTAGCGTCAGGGGGTACCGGGGAGCTGTTTTTT. The full variable domain, rest sourced from reference TRBV7-2 and TRBJ2-2, is GAGVSQSPSNKVTEKGKDVELRCDPISGHTALYWYRQSLGQGLEFLIYFQGNSAPDKSGLPSDRFSAERTGGSVSTLTIQRTQQEDSAVYLCASSLASGGTGELFFGEGSRLTVL.